This TCR beta chain originates from a study of blood T cells in healthy people across ages (dated by TCRdb to the mid-2010s). Context from the whole study: In model experiments, template switching captured roughly one uniquely barcoded TCR beta cDNA molecule for every two T cells. To avoid experimental bias, donors of different ages were randomly spread across the sequencing lanes. The study measured age-related changes in TCR beta repertoire diversity using deep sequencing normalized with unique cDNA molecular identifiers. Two additional independent replicas of 1 million unique cDNA reads from the same blood draw were analyzed for two donors (one aged 18 to 29 and one aged 80 or older). The donors were divided into four age groups: young (average around 15 years), middle-aged (around 41), aged (approximately 64) and long-lived (nearly 85).

Library prep was done by 5' RACE. The sequencing machine was an Illumina HiSeq 2500. The second PCR ran for roughly 6 to 11 cycles and used a J-beta primer mix along with a sample-barcoded 5' primer. Each TCR beta cDNA molecule received a unique molecular identifier from a template-switch 5' adaptor carrying 12 random nucleotides. Each sample yielded at least 3 million CDR3-containing paired-end reads. First-strand cDNA was synthesized from all RNA with the Mint cDNA synthesis kit, primed by a TRBC-specific oligonucleotide. All cDNA was treated with uracil-DNA glycosylase and then went through a first 18-cycle PCR with the universal primers M1SS and BC2_uni_R. In the paper's pipeline: For normalization, 1 million high-quality reads, each with a distinct molecular identifier, were randomly selected from each sample. Instead of being binned into consensus sequences, reads with shared molecular identifiers were discarded. MiTCR, with a Q25 quality threshold and the strictest error-elimination algorithm, was used for CDR3 identification, clonotype clustering and error correction. A nonparametric unseen species model with Euler transformation was used to estimate a lower bound on total TCR beta diversity. TCRdb reworked the public reads: Q25 trimming with fastp, MiXCR clone assembly, productive beta chains retained. A single entry per CDR3 protein holds the most common genes and DNA from its merged rows. The V and J calls here are based on TCRdb, not the publication. The table for this sample lists hundreds of thousands of distinct CDR3 sequences; about 28% of them were counted only once. The ten largest clonotypes hold about 15% of the sample.

On this clonotype itself: It lacks a known antigen. No base quality values were provided; no much bigger clone lies one nucleotide off.

Systemically healthy Caucasian individuals from Russia, approximately 39 in total and aged roughly 6 to 100 years, were included as donors. Each donor gave ten milliliters of peripheral blood, drawn into EDTA-treated Vacutainer tubes. Ficoll-Paque density-gradient centrifugation was used to isolate PBMCs, with at least 7 million per sample. Total RNA, at least 5.5 micrograms per sample, was extracted from PBMCs with Trizol reagent. The percentages of naive CD45RAhigh/CD27high T cells were determined by flow cytometry on a PBMC aliquot from every donor. On the study overall, not on this receptor specifically: Since profiling was done on bulk unsorted PBMCs, naive and antigen-experienced compartments could not be conclusively compared. Donor CMV infection status was unknown, potentially confounding age-related changes in expanded clonotypes. Estimates of total diversity from one million sequenced T cells were regarded as lower bounds and underestimates. As age increased, observed TCR beta diversity per million T cells dropped in a roughly linear way, and a significant reduction was already evident by age about 40. There was a strong correlation between observed TCR beta diversity and the percentage of naive T cells measured by flow cytometry. Compared with the aged group, the long-lived group had more naive CD4+ T cells, fewer expanded clones and increased TCR diversity, suggesting age selection.

A distance of 13 bases separates the germline ends of V and J, which lose 3 bases and 7 bases respectively. The CDR3, cysteine through phenylalanine, is 13 amino acids long. The DNA shown is the 39-base CDR3, in frame from base 1. As encoded in the germline V gene (reference sequence), CDR1 is DFQATT while CDR2 is SNEGSKA. Recombination connected TRBV20-1 to TRBJ2-1; no D gene call is confident. This clonotype was sampled from a woman older than 75 in good health. Sequencing was performed on blood. The CDR3: CSARSPEGNEQFF. The nucleotide sequence is TGCAGTGCTAGGTCCCCCGAAGGGAATGAGCAGTTCTTC.